These 5 T cell receptor beta chains share one sample of origin, sequenced in a study of T cells in Graves' hyperthyroidism and ophthalmopathy. RNA transcripts gave rise to amplified TCR beta CDR3 regions. In the first-round RT-PCR of the TCR CDR3, the HTBI primer set was used. TCRdb reprocessed the multiplex PCR reads with MiXCR, giving one entry per CDR3 protein. This sample yields 600,000 or so distinct CDR3 sequences, of which 12% to 15% are seen a single time; roughly 7% belongs to the top ten. The sample taken for sequencing was blood. The receptors were sampled from a woman aged 18-35 years with Graves' ophthalmopathy.

This clonotype was seen at least ten times. The chain uses TRBV9 and TRBJ2-7; D might be TRBD2 (7 bases). Germline lookup yields CDR1 SGDLS and CDR2 YYNGEE. V lost 4 bases to trimming and J lost 3 bases, with 17 bases between them. CDR3 length: 15 amino acids. Here the CDR3 reads CASSLGGAQGYEQYF. The CDR3 DNA reads as TGTGCCAGCAGCCTGGGGGGGGCGCAAGGCTACGAGCAGTACTTC.

Only a few counts were recorded for this clonotype. The chain employs TRBV27 and TRBJ2-6; D may correspond to TRBD1 or TRBD2 (6 bases each). CDR1 and CDR2 (germline): MNHEY, SMNVEV (reference sequence). This CDR3 spans 18 amino acids. The ends were cut back, 5 bases at V and 3 bases at J, with 20 bases in the middle. The DNA of the CDR3 is TGTGCCAGCAGTCATACAGGGAGCTTGGGGGGTGGGGCCAACGTCCTGACTTTC. It encodes CASSHTGSLGGGANVLTF. The full variable domain, with the rest looked up from reference TRBV27 and TRBJ2-6, is EAQVTQNPRYLITVTGKKLTVTCSQNMNHEYMSWYRQDPGLGLRQIYYSMNVEVTDKGDVPEGYKVSRKEKRNFPLILESPSPNQTSLYFCASSHTGSLGGGANVLTFGAGSRLTVL.

There are many counts of this clonotype. V is TRBV20-1 and J is TRBJ2-1, with a possible D match to TRBD2 (6 bases). This CDR3 comprises 15 residues. Germline V lookup: CDR1 DFQATT, CDR2 SNEGSKA (reference sequence). V lost 3 bases, J lost 10 bases, and 22 bases lay in between. CDR3 DNA sequence: TGCAGTGCTAGCCCACTAGCAAGTGCAACAAACGAGCAGTTCTTC. Its translation: CSASPLASATNEQFF.

The sample holds many counts of this clonotype. V gene TRBV20-1 combines with J gene TRBJ2-7; D gene ambiguous. The CDR3 contains 13 residues. In germline, CDR1 is DFQATT, CDR2 SNEGSKA (reference sequence). The V end was cut by 3 bases, the J end by 1 base, with 10 bases between. CDR3 sequence reads: CSARDGPSYEQYF. CDR3 bases: TGCAGTGCTAGGGACGGGCCGTCCTACGAGCAGTACTTC.

The table lists this clonotype with many counts. This chain's CDR3 is CAISEEGRGDEQYF. CDR3 sequence (DNA): TGTGCCATCAGTGAGGAGGGCAGGGGAGACGAGCAGTACTTC. The chain employs TRBV10-3 and TRBJ2-7; D might be TRBD1 (6 bases). V lost 2 bases, J lost 5 bases, and 13 bases lay in between. Germline CDR1 is ENHRY and CDR2 is SYGVKD. CDR3 length equals 14 residues.